This T cell receptor (beta chain) was identified in a study of beta chain features in type 1 diabetes. Regarding the study as a whole: PCR may have favored shorter templates equally in patients and controls. There was no resolution here of whether HLA type influences TCRB rearrangement. TCRB CDR3 length was moderately but significantly reduced in all four CD4+ subsets of Type 1 diabetes patients.

Germline loops: CDR1 SGHTS, CDR2 YDEGEE. V was pared by 4 bases and J by 0 bases, with 14 bases between. This CDR3 region has 16 residues. What was sequenced were expressed TCRB transcripts, since all of the isolated RNA had been reverse transcribed. Only in-frame clones appear in the TCRdb table, and some are missing; sequencing was by immunoSEQ multiplex PCR. The data hold over 150,000 clones, with 7.8% observed a single time. Via CD45RO/CCR7/CD25/CD127/CD95/CD27, cells of the CD4+ naive, central memory, regulatory and stem cell-like memory subsets were sorted. Every sorted population was more than 95% pure. For this clone: The antigen is unknown.

The TCR comes from a woman in her thirties or forties with type 1 diabetes. The rearrangement joins TRBV5-8 to TRBJ2-1; perhaps TRBD2 as D (6 bases). The sequenced sample consisted of central memory CD4+ T cells from blood. In DNA, the CDR3 is TGTGCCAGCAGCAAAGGGGACTCGAGCTCCTACAATGAGCAGTTCTTC. Protein product: CASSKGDSSSYNEQFF.